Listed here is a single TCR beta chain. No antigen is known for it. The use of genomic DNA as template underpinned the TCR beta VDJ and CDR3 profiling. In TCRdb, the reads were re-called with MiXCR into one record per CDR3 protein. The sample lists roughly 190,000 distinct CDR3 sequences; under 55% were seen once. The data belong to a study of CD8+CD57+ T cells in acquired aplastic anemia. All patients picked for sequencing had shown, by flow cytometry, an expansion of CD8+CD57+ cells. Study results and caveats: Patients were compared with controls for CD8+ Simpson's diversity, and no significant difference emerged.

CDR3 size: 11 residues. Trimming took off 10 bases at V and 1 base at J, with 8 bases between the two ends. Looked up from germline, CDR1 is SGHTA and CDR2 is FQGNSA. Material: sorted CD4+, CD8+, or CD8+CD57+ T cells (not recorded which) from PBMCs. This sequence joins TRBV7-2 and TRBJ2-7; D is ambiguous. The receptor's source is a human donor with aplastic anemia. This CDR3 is CATTDSYEQYF. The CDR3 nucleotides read TGTGCCACAACGGATTCCTACGAGCAGTACTTC.